A selection of T cell receptor beta chains follows, all from one sample in a study of OX40 agonist ivuxolimab in advanced cancers. The assay was immunoSEQ multiplex PCR, and TCRdb's table has in-frame clones only and misses some. The table lists 65,000 to 80,000 clones, around nine tenths of them singletons. The input for sequencing was CD4+ or CD8+ T cells sorted from blood, taken in a trial of the OX40 agonist ivuxolimab. All receptors derive from an adult with an advanced solid tumor such as melanoma, head and neck, liver or kidney cancer. Both conserved end residues are part of each CDR3. Fields, in order: V gene, clone size, J gene, D gene, CDR3 DNA, CDR3 protein. The D gene is left open where the match is weak. Clone size, where shown, is once, few, many, or a class for clones that have expanded.

TRBV4-2	-	TRBJ2-5	-	TGTGCCAGCAGCCAATGGGGGGAGGAAGAGACCCAGTACTTC	CASSQWGEEETQYF
TRBV7-2	-	TRBJ2-7	-	TGTGCCAGCAGCTTAACGGGGGTGAGCTACGAGCAGTACTTC	CASSLTGVSYEQYF
TRBV4-3	-	TRBJ2-2	-	TGCGCCAGCAGCCCATTCTCCGGGACCTCCGGGGAGCTGTTTTTT	CASSPFSGTSGELFF
TRBV7-2	-	TRBJ1-1	-	TGTGCCAGCAGCTTAATTGACGGAACTGAAGCTTTCTTT	CASSLIDGTEAFF
TRBV11-2	-	TRBJ2-7	-	TGTGCCAGCAGCTTGCCCACTAGTTTGCGCGAGCAGTACTTC	CASSLPTSLREQYF
TRBV7-2	-	TRBJ1-2	TRBD1	TGTGCCAGCAGCCCTGGGGGACAGGGAAGCTATGGCTACACCTTC	CASSPGGQGSYGYTF
TRBV28	once	TRBJ2-7	TRBD1	TGTGCCAGCTCCCGACCCGGGACAGGCTCCTACGAGCAGTACTTC	CASSRPGTGSYEQYF
TRBV25-1	-	TRBJ1-1	-	TGTGCCAGCAGTGAAGCCAGGGTTGGAGACACTGAAGCTTTCTTT	CASSEARVGDTEAFF
TRBV9	-	TRBJ2-6	-	TGTGCCAGCAGCGTAGGAGGGGCTGGGGCCAACGTCCTGACTTTC	CASSVGGAGANVLTF
TRBV28	-	TRBJ2-6	-	TGTGCCAGCAACCCAGGGCCAGGCATCTCTGGGGCCAACGTCCTGACTTTC	CASNPGPGISGANVLTF
TRBV6-5	once	TRBJ2-7	TRBD2	TGTGCCAGCAGTCGGACTAGCGGGAGGTCCTACGAGCAGTACTTC	CASSRTSGRSYEQYF
TRBV7-3	-	TRBJ1-5	-	TGTGCCAGCAGCTACGGAGACGGAAAAGGGGTCCAGCCCCAGCATTTT	CASSYGDGKGVQPQHF
TRBV13	once	TRBJ1-5	-	TGTGCCAGCAGCTTAGTTAGGGGTCAGCCCCAGCATTTT	CASSLVRGQPQHF
TRBV9	-	TRBJ2-3	-	TGTGCCAGCAGCGTCGTGAGTACTAGCACAGATACGCAGTATTTT	CASSVVSTSTDTQYF
TRBV19	-	TRBJ1-5	TRBD1	TGTGCCAGTAGACAGGGGACTAGCAATCAGCCCCAGCATTTT	CASRQGTSNQPQHF
TRBV15	-	TRBJ2-7	-	TGTGCCACCAGCAGAGATTGGGGGGGCCAGCAGTACTTC	CATSRDWGGQQYF
TRBV18	-	TRBJ2-3	-	TGTGCCAGCTCACCATCTTCAGCGGGCACAGATACGCAGTATTTT	CASSPSSAGTDTQYF
TRBV5-6	-	TRBJ1-6	-	TGTGCCAGCACGAACAGCTATAATTCACCCCTCCACTTT	CASTNSYNSPLHF
TRBV6-1	-	TRBJ2-7	TRBD2	TGTGCGACGGGGCCGACTAGCGGCCCCTACGAGCAGTACTTC	CATGPTSGPYEQYF
TRBV19	-	TRBJ2-1	-	TGTGCCAGTAGCAAAGCCAGCAATGAGCAGTTCTTC	CASSKASNEQFF
TRBV25-1	once	TRBJ2-1	-	TGTGCCAGCAGGGAGGACAGTTACAATGAGCAGTTCTTC	CASREDSYNEQFF
TRBV7-9	-	TRBJ2-1	-	TGTGCCAGCAGCCGAATAAACAATGAGCAGTTCTTC	CASSRINNEQFF
TRBV9	-	TRBJ2-6	TRBD2	TGTGCCAGCAGCGCGAGACTAGCGGCCGGGGCCAACGTCCTGACTTTC	CASSARLAAGANVLTF
TRBV5-1	-	TRBJ2-5	-	TGCGCCAGCAGCTTGAGGCAAGAGACCCAGTACTTC	CASSLRQETQYF
TRBV11-2	-	TRBJ2-7	-	TGTGCCAGCAGCGGTAACGCATTAGCGTCCGAGCAGTACTTC	CASSGNALASEQYF
TRBV5-6	-	TRBJ2-3	-	TGTGCCAGCAGCGCAGGGACTTACAGCACAGATACGCAGTATTTT	CASSAGTYSTDTQYF
TRBV5-4	-	TRBJ2-7	-	TGTGCCAGCAGCTTGTACGGGGCGATCTACGAGCAGTACTTC	CASSLYGAIYEQYF
TRBV7-3	-	TRBJ1-2	-	TGTGCCAGCAGCCTAACCCAGGGGTCGTCCTACACCTTC	CASSLTQGSSYTF
TRBV19	-	TRBJ1-1	-	TGTGCCAGTAGTATAGAAGGGAGCGGTAGTAGGAACACTGAAGCTTTCTTT	CASSIEGSGSRNTEAFF
TRBV5-1	-	TRBJ2-7	TRBD1	TGCGCCAGCGGGGACAGGGCTGGATACGAGCAGTACTTC	CASGDRAGYEQYF
TRBV7-9	-	TRBJ1-2	TRBD1	TGTGCCAGCAGCCCGTCGGGACAGCGAGTCCGTGGCTACACCTTC	CASSPSGQRVRGYTF
TRBV2	-	TRBJ1-5	-	TGTGCCAGCAGTGATTACGTGGGCTTGGGCAATCAGCCCCAGCATTTT	CASSDYVGLGNQPQHF
TRBV10-1	once	TRBJ1-1	-	TGCGCCAGCAGTGAGTCGCTAAACACTGAAGCTTTCTTT	CASSESLNTEAFF
TRBV19	-	TRBJ2-7	-	TGTGCCAGTAGTATCGGCAGGGCCTACGAGCAGTACTTC	CASSIGRAYEQYF
TRBV19	-	TRBJ2-4	-	TGTGCCAGTAGTGGTAGGGTAAACATTCAGTACTTC	CASSGRVNIQYF
TRBV6-5	-	TRBJ2-7	-	TGTGCCAGCAGATTGACTTGGTTAGCCTACGAGCAGTACTTC	CASRLTWLAYEQYF
TRBV18	-	TRBJ2-7	-	TGTGCCAGCTCACCACCATGGCAGGGGTTCGACGAGCAGTACTTC	CASSPPWQGFDEQYF
TRBV29-1	-	TRBJ2-1	-	TGCAGCGTTGCGGTCTACAATGAGCAGTTCTTC	CSVAVYNEQFF
TRBV5-1	-	TRBJ1-5	TRBD1	TGCGCCAGCAGCTTAGGGGGACAGGGGAATCAGCCCCAGCATTTT	CASSLGGQGNQPQHF
TRBV5-8	-	TRBJ1-2	-	TGTGCCAGCAGCCTACATGGCTACACCTTC	CASSLHGYTF
TRBV4-1	-	TRBJ1-1	-	TGCGCCAGCAGCCACCGAGGGAGCACTGAAGCTTTCTTT	CASSHRGSTEAFF
TRBV5-1	-	TRBJ2-7	-	TGCGCCAGCAGCTTGTGGTCTAGAGCCTACGAGCAGTACTTC	CASSLWSRAYEQYF
TRBV4-1	-	TRBJ1-4	-	TGCGCCAGCAGCCAAGACACTGGGACGGACCAAGCCTTTAATGAAAAACTGTTTTTT	CASSQDTGTDQAFNEKLFF
TRBV5-5	-	TRBJ2-7	TRBD1	TGTGCCAGCAGCTTGGAGGGGACAGGGTTTTCCTACGAGCAGTACTTC	CASSLEGTGFSYEQYF
TRBV7-6	-	TRBJ2-7	TRBD1	TGTGCCAGCAGCTTCGGGACAGGGTTCGACGAGCAGTACTTC	CASSFGTGFDEQYF
TRBV7-2	-	TRBJ2-2	TRBD1	TGTGCCAGCAGCCTGTCAGGGGGGAACACCGGGGAGCTGTTTTTT	CASSLSGGNTGELFF
TRBV7-8	-	TRBJ2-7	-	TGTGCCAGCAGCTTACGTAGGGGCCGCTACGAGCAGTACTTC	CASSLRRGRYEQYF
TRBV4-3	-	TRBJ1-2	-	TGCGCCAGCAGCCAAGCACGGTCTAACTATGGCTACACCTTC	CASSQARSNYGYTF